This T cell receptor (beta chain) appears in the sequencing data of a study of blood T cell repertoires in COVID-19. Profiling relied on immunoSEQ multiplex PCR, and the TCRdb table lists in-frame clones only, not all of them. The data show a few hundred thousand clones, roughly 85% seen once. Trimming pared 2 bases from V and 0 bases from J, leaving 6 bases between. The CDR3 runs to 15 residues. CDR1 is SGHTS and CDR2 is YDEGEE in the germline V gene. This study enrolled people aged about 18 to 90 from about 26 US geographic areas. This TCR was recovered from a woman aged 45 to 65 who had recovered from COVID-19. Sequencing was carried out using PBMCs or T cells enriched from blood (not recorded which). The gene calls are TRBV5-8 and TRBJ2-6; no firm D call. CDR3 protein: CASSFGLSGANVLTF. Here the CDR3 DNA reads TGTGCCAGCAGCTTTGGCCTCTCTGGGGCCAACGTCCTGACTTTC.